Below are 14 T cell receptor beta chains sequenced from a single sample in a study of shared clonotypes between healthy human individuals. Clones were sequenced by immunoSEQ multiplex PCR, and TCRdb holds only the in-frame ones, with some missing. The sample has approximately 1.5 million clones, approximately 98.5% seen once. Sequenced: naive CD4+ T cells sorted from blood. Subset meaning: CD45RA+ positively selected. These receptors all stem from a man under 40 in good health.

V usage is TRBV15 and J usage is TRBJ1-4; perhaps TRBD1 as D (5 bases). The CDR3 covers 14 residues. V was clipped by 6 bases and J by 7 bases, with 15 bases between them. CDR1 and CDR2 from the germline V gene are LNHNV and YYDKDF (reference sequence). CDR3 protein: CATSHRDLGEKLFF. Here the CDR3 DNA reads TGTGCCACCAGTCACCGGGACCTGGGTGAAAAACTGTTTTTT.

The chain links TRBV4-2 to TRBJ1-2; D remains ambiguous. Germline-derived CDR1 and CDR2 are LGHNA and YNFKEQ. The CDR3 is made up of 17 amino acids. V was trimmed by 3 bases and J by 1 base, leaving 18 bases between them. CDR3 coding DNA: TGTGCCAGCAGCCAGGAAAAAGGTCCAGGAAGTAACTATGGCTACACCTTC. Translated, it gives CASSQEKGPGSNYGYTF.

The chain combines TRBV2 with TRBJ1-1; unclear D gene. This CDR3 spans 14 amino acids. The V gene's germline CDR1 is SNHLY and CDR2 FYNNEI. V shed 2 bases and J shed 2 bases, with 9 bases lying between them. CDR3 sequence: CASSELATNTEAFF. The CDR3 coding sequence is TGTGCCAGCAGTGAACTTGCCACAAACACTGAAGCTTTCTTT.

The DNA for the CDR3 is TGTGCCAGCAGCCTAGGGTTTAGCGGGAGGTTTGGTGAGCAGTTCTTC. As protein: CASSLGFSGRFGEQFF. This sequence joins TRBV7-6 and TRBJ2-1; TRBD2 agrees at 10 bases. Per the germline V gene, CDR1 is SGHVS and CDR2 is FNYEAQ. This CDR3 has 16 residues. The V and J ends lost 5 bases and 9 bases, in that order; junction bases with no gene match: 13. The variable domain in full, completed from reference TRBV7-6 and TRBJ2-1, reads GAGVSQSPRYKVTKRGQDVALRCDPISGHVSLYWYRQALGQGPEFLTYFNYEAQQDKSGLPNDRFSAERPEGSISTLTIQRTEQRDSAMYRCASSLGFSGRFGEQFFGPGTRLTVL.

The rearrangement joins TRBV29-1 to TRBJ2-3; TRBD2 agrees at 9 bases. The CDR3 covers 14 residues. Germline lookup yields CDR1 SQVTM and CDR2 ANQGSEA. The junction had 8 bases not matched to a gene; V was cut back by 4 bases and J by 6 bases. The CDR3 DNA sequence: TGCAGCGTTGTATTGGCTAGCGGGGCTGATACGCAGTATTTT. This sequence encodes CSVVLASGADTQYF.

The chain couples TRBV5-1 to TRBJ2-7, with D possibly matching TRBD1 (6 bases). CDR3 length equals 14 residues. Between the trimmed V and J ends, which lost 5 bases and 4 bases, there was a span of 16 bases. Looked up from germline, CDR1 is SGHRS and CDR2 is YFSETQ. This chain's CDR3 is CASSPLNRDYEQYF. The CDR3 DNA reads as TGCGCCAGCAGTCCCCTAAACAGGGATTACGAGCAGTACTTC.

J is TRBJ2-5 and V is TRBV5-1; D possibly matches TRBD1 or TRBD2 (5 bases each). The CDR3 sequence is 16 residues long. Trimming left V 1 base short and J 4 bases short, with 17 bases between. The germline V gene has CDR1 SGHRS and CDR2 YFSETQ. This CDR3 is CASSLTGDGWRETQYF. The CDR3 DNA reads TGCGCCAGCAGCTTGACTGGGGACGGATGGCGAGAGACCCAGTACTTC.

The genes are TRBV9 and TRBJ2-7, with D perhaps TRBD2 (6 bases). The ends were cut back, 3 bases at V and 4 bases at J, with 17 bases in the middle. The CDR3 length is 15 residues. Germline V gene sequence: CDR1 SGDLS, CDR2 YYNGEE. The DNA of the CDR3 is TGTGCCAGCAGCGCCCAGGCAGCGGGTATATACGAGCAGTACTTC. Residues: CASSAQAAGIYEQYF.

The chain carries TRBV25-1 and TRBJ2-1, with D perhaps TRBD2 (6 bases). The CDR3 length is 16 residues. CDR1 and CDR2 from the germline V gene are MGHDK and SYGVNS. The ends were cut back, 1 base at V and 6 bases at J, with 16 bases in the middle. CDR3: CASSEWVGGTRNEQFF. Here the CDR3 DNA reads TGTGCCAGCAGTGAATGGGTGGGAGGTACGCGCAATGAGCAGTTCTTC. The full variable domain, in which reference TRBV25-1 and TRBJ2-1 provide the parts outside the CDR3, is EADIYQTPRYLVIGTGKKITLECSQTMGHDKMYWYQQDPGMELHLIHYSYGVNSTEKGDLSSESTVSRIRTEHFPLTLESARPSHTSQYLCASSEWVGGTRNEQFFGPGTRLTVL.

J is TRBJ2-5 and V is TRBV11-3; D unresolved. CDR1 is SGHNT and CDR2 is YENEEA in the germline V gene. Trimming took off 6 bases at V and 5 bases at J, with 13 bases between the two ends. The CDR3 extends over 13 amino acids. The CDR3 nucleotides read TGTGCCAGCAGTTCGAGGCAGGCGGAGACCCAGTACTTC. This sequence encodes CASSSRQAETQYF. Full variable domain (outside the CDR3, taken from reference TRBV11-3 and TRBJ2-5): EAGVVQSPRYKIIEKKQPVAFWCNPISGHNTLYWYLQNLGQGPELLIRYENEEAVDDSQLPKDRFSAERLKGVDSTLKIQPAELGDSAVYLCASSSRQAETQYFGPGTRLLVL.

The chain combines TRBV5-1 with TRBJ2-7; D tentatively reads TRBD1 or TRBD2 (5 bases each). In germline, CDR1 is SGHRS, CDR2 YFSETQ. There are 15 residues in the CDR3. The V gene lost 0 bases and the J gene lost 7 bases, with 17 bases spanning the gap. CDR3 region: CASSLGLTGVGEQYF. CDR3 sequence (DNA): TGCGCCAGCAGCTTGGGACTAACAGGCGTTGGGGAGCAGTACTTC.

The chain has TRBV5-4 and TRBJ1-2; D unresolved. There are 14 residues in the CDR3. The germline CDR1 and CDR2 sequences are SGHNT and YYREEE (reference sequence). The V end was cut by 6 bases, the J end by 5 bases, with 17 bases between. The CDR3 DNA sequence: TGTGCCAGCACCGAGGGAGGCCGCGAATATGGCTACACCTTC. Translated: CASTEGGREYGYTF.

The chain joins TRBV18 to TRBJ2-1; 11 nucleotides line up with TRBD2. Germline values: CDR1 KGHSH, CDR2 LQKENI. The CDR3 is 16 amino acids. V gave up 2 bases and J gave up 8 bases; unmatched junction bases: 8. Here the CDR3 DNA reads TGTGCCAGCTCACCATTACTAGCGGGAGACTTGGATGAGCAGTTCTTC. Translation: CASSPLLAGDLDEQFF. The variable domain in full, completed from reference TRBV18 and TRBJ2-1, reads NAGVMQNPRHLVRRRGQEARLRCSPMKGHSHVYWYRQLPEEGLKFMVYLQKENIIDESGMPKERFSAEFPKEGPSILRIQQVVRGDSAAYFCASSPLLAGDLDEQFFGPGTRLTVL.

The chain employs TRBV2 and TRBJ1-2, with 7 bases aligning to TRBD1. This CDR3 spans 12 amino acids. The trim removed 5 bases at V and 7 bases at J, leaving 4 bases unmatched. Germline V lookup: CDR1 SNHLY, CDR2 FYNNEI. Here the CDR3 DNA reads TGTGCCAGCAGTCTACAGGGGACTGGCTACACCTTC. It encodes CASSLQGTGYTF. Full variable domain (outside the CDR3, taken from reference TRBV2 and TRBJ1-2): EPEVTQTPSHQVTQMGQEVILRCVPISNHLYFYWYRQILGQKVEFLVSFYNNEISEKSEIFDDQFSVERPDGSNFTLKIRSTKLEDSAMYFCASSLQGTGYTFGSGTRLTVV.